This TCR beta chain came from a study of graft-versus-host responses after intestinal transplantation. Notes on this clone: Its specificity is unknown.

Sequencing was performed with immunoSEQ multiplex PCR; in TCRdb, only in-frame clones are kept and a portion is missing. Here the sample spans around 110,000 clones, roughly nine tenths being singletons. The source of this sequence is a human donor who was the organ donor for an intestinal transplant. Sequenced material: unstimulated CD4+ T cells sorted from spleen or lymph node cells, taken before transplant.

CDR3 bases: TGTGCCAGCACGACGGGACGGGTGGCAGATACGCAGTATTTT. Encoded protein: CASTTGRVADTQYF. The chain links TRBV6-5 to TRBJ2-3; D assignment may be TRBD1 or TRBD2 (5 bases each). V was clipped by 7 bases and J by 4 bases, with 15 bases between them. Germline CDR1 MNHEY, CDR2 SVGAGI. The CDR3 totals 14 residues.